This TCR beta chain was recorded in a study of T cell responses to AZD1222 COVID-19 vaccine. This table comes from immunoSEQ multiplex PCR, and its TCRdb copy is limited to in-frame clones, with some not included. The sample shows roughly 140,000 clones, around 94% of them seen only once. For this clone: Its antigen is not identified.

V was pared by 3 bases and J by 2 bases, with 3 bases of the junction left unmatched. The CDR3 has 16 residues. In germline, CDR1 is MGHRA, CDR2 YSYEKL. Whole-study results and caveats: Spike-specific TCR breadth and depth rose after two AZD1222 doses.

The gene calls are TRBV4-1 and TRBJ2-1; 11 bases are a match to TRBD2. The sample consisted of peripheral blood, taken after recovery from COVID-19. The TCR comes from an adult who had recovered from COVID-19. CDR3 in amino acids: CASSHGLAGTYNEQFF. CDR3 coding DNA: TGCGCCAGCAGCCATGGACTAGCGGGTACCTACAATGAGCAGTTCTTC.